This T cell receptor (beta chain) was identified during a study of blood T cell repertoires in COVID-19. Profiling relied on immunoSEQ multiplex PCR, and the TCRdb table lists in-frame clones only, not all of them. The repertoire includes roughly 160,000 clones, more than 65% of them detected once, and roughly 9.6% sits in the top ten. V lost 5 bases to trimming and J lost 6 bases; unmatched junction nucleotides: 12. The CDR3 runs to 16 residues. The germline V gene encodes CDR1 SGHTS and CDR2 YDEGEE. Those enrolled, adults aged roughly 18 to 95 years, came from about 24 US areas. Symptom resolution, clearance, or two negative PCRs marked donors in Cohort 3 as recovered.

This chain joins TRBV5-8 and TRBJ2-2, with 8 bases fitting TRBD1. This TCR was recovered from a man between 50 and 59 years old who had recovered from COVID-19. The sample was PBMCs or T cells enriched from blood (not recorded which). The CDR3 DNA follows: TGTGCCAGCAGGCAGCGTCCCCAGGGGGCCTCCGGGGAGCTGTTTTTT. Its protein is CASRQRPQGASGELFF.